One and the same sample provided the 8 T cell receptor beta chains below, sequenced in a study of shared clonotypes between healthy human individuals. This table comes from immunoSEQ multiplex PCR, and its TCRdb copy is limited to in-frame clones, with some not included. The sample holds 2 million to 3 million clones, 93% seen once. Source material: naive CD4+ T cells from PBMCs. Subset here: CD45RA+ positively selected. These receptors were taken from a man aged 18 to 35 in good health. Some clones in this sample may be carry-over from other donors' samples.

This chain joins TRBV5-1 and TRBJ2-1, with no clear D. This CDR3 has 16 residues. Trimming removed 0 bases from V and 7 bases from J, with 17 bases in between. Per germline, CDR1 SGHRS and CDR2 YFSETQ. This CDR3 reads CASSLVGGSRENEQFF. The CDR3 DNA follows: TGCGCCAGCAGCTTGGTCGGTGGCTCCCGAGAGAATGAGCAGTTCTTC.

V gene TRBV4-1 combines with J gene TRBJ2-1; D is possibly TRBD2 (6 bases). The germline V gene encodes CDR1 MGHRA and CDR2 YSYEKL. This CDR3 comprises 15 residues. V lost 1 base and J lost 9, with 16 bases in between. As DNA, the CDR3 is TGCGCCAGCAGCCAAGTCCCCGCGGGGAACACTGAGCAGTTCTTC. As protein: CASSQVPAGNTEQFF.

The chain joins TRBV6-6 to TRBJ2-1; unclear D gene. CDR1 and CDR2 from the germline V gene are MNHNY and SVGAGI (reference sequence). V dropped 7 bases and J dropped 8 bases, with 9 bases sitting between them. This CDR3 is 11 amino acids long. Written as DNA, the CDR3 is TGTGCCAGCACCGCGGCCGATGAGCAGTTCTTC. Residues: CASTAADEQFF.

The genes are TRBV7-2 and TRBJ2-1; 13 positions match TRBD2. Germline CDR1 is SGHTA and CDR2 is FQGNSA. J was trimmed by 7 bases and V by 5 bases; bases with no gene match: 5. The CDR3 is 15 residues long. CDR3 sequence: CASSLTSGRENEQFF. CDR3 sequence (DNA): TGTGCCAGCAGCCTAACTAGCGGGAGGGAAAATGAGCAGTTCTTC.

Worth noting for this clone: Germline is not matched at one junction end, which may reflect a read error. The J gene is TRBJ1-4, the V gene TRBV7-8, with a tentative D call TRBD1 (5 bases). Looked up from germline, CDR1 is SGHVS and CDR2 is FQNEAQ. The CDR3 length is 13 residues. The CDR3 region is CASSPTMGSQGVF. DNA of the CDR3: TGTGCCAGCAGCCCCACAATGGGCTCCCAGGGAGTTTTT.

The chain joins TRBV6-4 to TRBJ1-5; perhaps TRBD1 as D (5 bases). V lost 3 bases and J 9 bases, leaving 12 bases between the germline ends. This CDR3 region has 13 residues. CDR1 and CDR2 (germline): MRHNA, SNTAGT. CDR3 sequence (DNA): TGTGCCAGCAGTGAGGGTGGGGGGTGGCCCCAGCATTTT. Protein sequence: CASSEGGGWPQHF.

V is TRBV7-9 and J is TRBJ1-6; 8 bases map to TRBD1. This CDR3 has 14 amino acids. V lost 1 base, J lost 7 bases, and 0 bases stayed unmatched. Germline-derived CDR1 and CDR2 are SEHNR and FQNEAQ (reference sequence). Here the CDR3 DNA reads TGTGCCAGCAGCTTAGGGACAGGGAATTCACCCCTCCACTTT. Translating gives CASSLGTGNSPLHF. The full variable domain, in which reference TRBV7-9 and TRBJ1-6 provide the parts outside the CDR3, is DTGVSQNPRHKITKRGQNVTFRCDPISEHNRLYWYRQTLGQGPEFLTYFQNEAQLEKSRLLSDRFSAERPKGSFSTLEIQRTEQGDSAMYLCASSLGTGNSPLHFGNGTRLTVT.

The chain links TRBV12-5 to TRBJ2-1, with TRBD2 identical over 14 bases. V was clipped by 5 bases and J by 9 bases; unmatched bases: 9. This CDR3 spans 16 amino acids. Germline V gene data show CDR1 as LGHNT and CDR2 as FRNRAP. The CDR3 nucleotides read TGTGCTAGTGGTCGCGGGACTAGCGGGAGACTGGGTGAGCAGTTCTTC. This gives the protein CASGRGTSGRLGEQFF. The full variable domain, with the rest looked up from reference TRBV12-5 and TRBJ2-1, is DARVTQTPRHKVTEMGQEVTMRCQPILGHNTVFWYRQTMMQGLELLAYFRNRAPLDDSGMPKDRFSAEMPDATLATLKIQPSEPRDSAVYFCASGRGTSGRLGEQFFGPGTRLTVL.